The subject of this entry is one T cell receptor beta chain. This sample was included in a study of blood T cell repertoires in COVID-19. The germline V and J ends were trimmed by 0 bases and 4 bases, with 10 bases remaining between them. Per germline, CDR1 SGDLS and CDR2 YYNGEE. The CDR3 extends over 14 amino acids. The repertoire was sequenced with immunoSEQ multiplex PCR; TCRdb's copy has only in-frame clones and lacks some. The repertoire holds more than 50,000 clones, with around 91% as singletons. The sequencing sample was made of peripheral blood. This TCR came from a man between 60 and 75 years old with active COVID-19. The chain carries TRBV9 and TRBJ1-2; D unclear. The CDR3 DNA reads as TGTGCCAGCAGCGTAGAGGAGGAGGGCTATGGCTACACCTTC. This translates into CASSVEEEGYGYTF.